A single sample is the source of the 8 T cell receptor beta chains below, sequenced in a study of response to subunit inactivated influenza vaccine. TCRdb re-analysed the RT-PCR reads in MiXCR, keeping a single row per CDR3 protein. This sample yields around 200,000 distinct CDR3 sequences, of which around an eighth are seen a single time; 26% belongs to the top ten. Sequencing was performed on CD8+ T cells sorted from PBMCs, taken roughly 5 days after vaccination. Receptor source: a man aged 45-65 years who received an inactivated influenza vaccine.

This clonotype was seen many times. For the CDR3, the DNA is TGCAGTGCTATTGGGACTAGCGGGAGGTCGAGCTCCTACAATGAGCAGTTCTTC. Amino acid sequence: CSAIGTSGRSSSYNEQFF. The rearrangement uses TRBV20-1 and TRBJ2-1; 15 bases line up with TRBD2. Per germline, CDR1 DFQATT and CDR2 SNEGSKA (reference sequence). The CDR3 length is 18 residues. With 4 bases clipped from V and 0 bases from J, the junction kept 7 bases outside the gene matches.

There are a few counts of this clonotype. The chain recombines TRBV5-1 with TRBJ2-1; 7 nucleotides agree with TRBD2. The length of the CDR3 is 15 residues. The germline CDR1 and CDR2 sequences are SGHRS and YFSETQ. The trim removed 4 bases at V and 5 bases at J, leaving 9 bases unmatched. The CDR3 spells CASSMTSLSNNEQFF. DNA for the CDR3: TGCGCCAGCAGCATGACTAGCTTAAGTAACAATGAGCAGTTCTTC.

This clonotype has a handful of counts. The chain links TRBV29-1 to TRBJ2-1, with TRBD2 matching over 10 bases. The V gene's germline CDR1 is SQVTM and CDR2 ANQGSEA. Trimming removed 5 bases from V and 3 bases from J; junction bases left unmatched: 1. The CDR3 spans 13 residues. CDR3 coding DNA: TGCAGCGTTCGGACTAGCGGCTACAATGAGCAGTTCTTC. It codes for CSVRTSGYNEQFF.

The chain combines TRBV28 with TRBJ1-5; D is unclear. This CDR3 contains 16 residues. V was trimmed by 3 bases and J by 1 base, leaving 13 bases between them. Germline V CDR1 and CDR2: MDHEN, SYDVKM. Written as DNA, the CDR3 is TGTGCCAGCAGTTTGTCCCCAGGAGGGAGCAATCAGCCCCAGCATTTT. It translates to CASSLSPGGSNQPQHF.

This clonotype was seen only a few times. The chain couples TRBV10-2 to TRBJ2-7, with TRBD1 matching 8 bases. With 6 bases clipped from V and 3 bases from J, the junction kept 7 bases outside the gene matches. CDR1 WSHSY and CDR2 SAAADI come from the germline V gene. The CDR3 sequence is 14 residues long. The DNA for the CDR3 is TGCGCCAGCAGAGAGGGGGACAGGTACTACGAGCAGTACTTC. This gives the protein CASREGDRYYEQYF.

This clonotype was seen only a few times. The chain links TRBV27 to TRBJ2-5, with 10 positions matching TRBD2. CDR1 and CDR2 (germline): MNHEY, SMNVEV (reference sequence). The CDR3 spans 16 residues. V trimming: 2 bases; J trimming: 5 bases; junction bases outside the gene matches: 8. The CDR3 is CASSLLRAGGPETQYF. The CDR3 nucleotides read TGTGCCAGCAGTTTACTTCGAGCGGGGGGGCCGGAGACCCAGTACTTC.

CDR3 DNA: TGTGCCAGCAGCTTAGAGGTGGGTAGGGGAAGAGGCGAGCAGTTCTTC. Translated: CASSLEVGRGRGEQFF. The V and J genes are TRBV7-9 and TRBJ2-1; D perhaps matches TRBD1 (5 bases). The CDR3 loop spans 16 amino acids. Germline loops: CDR1 SEHNR, CDR2 FQNEAQ (reference sequence). The V end was cut by 1 base, the J end by 10 bases, with 20 bases between. Based on the CDR3 plus reference TRBV7-9 and TRBJ2-1, the full variable domain is DTGVSQNPRHKITKRGQNVTFRCDPISEHNRLYWYRQTLGQGPEFLTYFQNEAQLEKSRLLSDRFSAERPKGSFSTLEIQRTEQGDSAMYLCASSLEVGRGRGEQFFGPGTRLTVL.

This clonotype was detected ten times or more. V and J are TRBV12-3 or TRBV12-4 and TRBJ2-1; no reliable D call. Trimming shortened V by 5 bases and J by 10 bases, and 18 bases separated the two germline ends. The CDR3 consists of 14 residues. This chain's CDR3 is CASSPSAARTEQFF. CDR3 nucleotides: TGTGCCAGCAGTCCCAGTGCAGCGAGGACCGAGCAGTTCTTC.